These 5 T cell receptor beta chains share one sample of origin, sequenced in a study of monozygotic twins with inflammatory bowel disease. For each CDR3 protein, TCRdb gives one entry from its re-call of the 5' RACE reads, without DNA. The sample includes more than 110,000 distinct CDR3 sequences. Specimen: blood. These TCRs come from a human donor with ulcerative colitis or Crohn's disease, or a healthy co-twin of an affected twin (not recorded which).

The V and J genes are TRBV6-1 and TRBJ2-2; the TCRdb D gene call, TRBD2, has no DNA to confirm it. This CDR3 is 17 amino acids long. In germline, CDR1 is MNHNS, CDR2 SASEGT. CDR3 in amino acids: CASSGLLAGGPSGELFF.

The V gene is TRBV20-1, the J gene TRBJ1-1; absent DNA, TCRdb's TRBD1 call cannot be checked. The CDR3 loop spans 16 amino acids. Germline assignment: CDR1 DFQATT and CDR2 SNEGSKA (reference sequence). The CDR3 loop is CSARPPVQGIVTEAFF.

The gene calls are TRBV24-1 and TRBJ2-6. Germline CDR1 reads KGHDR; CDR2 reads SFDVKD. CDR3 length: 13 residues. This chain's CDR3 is CAAGNSGANVLTF.

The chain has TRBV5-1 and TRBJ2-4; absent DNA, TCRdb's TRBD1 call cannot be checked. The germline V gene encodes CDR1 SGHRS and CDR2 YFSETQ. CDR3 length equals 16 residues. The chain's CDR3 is CASSLAGATLRSIQYF. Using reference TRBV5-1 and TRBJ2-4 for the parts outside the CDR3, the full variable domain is KAGVTQTPRYLIKTRGQQVTLSCSPISGHRSVSWYQQTPGQGLQFLFEYFSETQRNKGNFPGRFSGRQFSNSRSEMNVSTLELGDSALYLCASSLAGATLRSIQYFGAGTRLSVL.

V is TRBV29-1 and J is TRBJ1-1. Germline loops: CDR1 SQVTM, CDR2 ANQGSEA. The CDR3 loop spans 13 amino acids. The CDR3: CSVGKEPNTEAFF. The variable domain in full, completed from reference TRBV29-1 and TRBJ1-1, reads SAVISQKPSRDICQRGTSLTIQCQVDSQVTMMFWYRQQPGQSLTLIATANQGSEATYESGFVIDKFPISRPNLTFSTLTVSNMSPEDSSIYLCSVGKEPNTEAFFGQGTRLTVV.